The clone carrying this T cell receptor (beta chain) was counted at least ten times. The source of the sample is a study of low-dose radiotherapy and immunotherapy resistance in tumors. Across the whole study: Cohort 1 was treated with 0.5 Gy per fraction at 2-week intervals, amounting to 6.5 Gy overall.

With TRAV- and TRBV-specific primers, first-strand cDNA was made, covering the alpha and beta chains. Both a constant-region primer and a V-primer adapter served to amplify TCRs across roughly 22 PCR cycles. TCRdb fed the reads into MiXCR, producing one record per CDR3 protein. This table has around 80,000 distinct CDR3 sequences, 15% to 20% appearing once. The time point here: after trial treatment. Stated treatment: LDRT plus nivolumab, ipilimumab, low-dose cyclophosphamide and aspirin (RACIN trial). All of the donors were given nivolumab, ipilimumab, aspirin, low-dose cyclophosphamide and low-dose radiotherapy as part of RACIN, a single-arm trial. All eligible patients presented with advanced solid tumors that contained no tumor-infiltrating lymphocytes. This specimen consisted of PBMCs, obtained after low-dose radiotherapy plus immunotherapy. The receptor was derived from a male donor with prostate cancer.

The CDR3 DNA follows: TGTGCCAGCAGCCAAGACCCCACAGCACAAGAGACCCAGTACTTC. Protein: CASSQDPTAQETQYF. This rearrangement joins TRBV3-1 to TRBJ2-5; D unresolved. The CDR3 extends over 15 amino acids. The germline V gene encodes CDR1 LGHDT and CDR2 YNNKEL (reference sequence). The ends were cut back, 0 bases at V and 2 bases at J, with 10 bases in the middle.